This T cell receptor (beta chain) is drawn from a study of molecular identifiers for immune sequencing clone quantification listed by TCRdb under 2018. A note on the overall study: For a replicate experiment, RNA from 20,000 or 100,000 naive CD8 T cells was divided into five aliquots, and four of the five aliquots were sequenced. CD8 T cells were used in a methods study to benchmark molecular-identifier clustering-based TCR repertoire sequencing (MIDCIRS) and TCR RNA copy counting.

This clonotype appeared many times. This receptor's antigen is unknown. Base qualities are not at hand, and no much larger clone is one base apart. Libraries of naive CD8 T cells were built from anywhere between about 17,000 and 1,000,000 sorted cells, with 10%, 30% or 50% of the purified RNA used. On a BD FACSAria II, naive CD8 T cells were FACS-sorted as CD8+CD4-CCR7+CD45RA+ and collected into RLT Plus buffer. To test detection sensitivity, Jurkat RNA equivalent to more than 8 TCR copies was spiked into samples of roughly 19,000-1,000,000 naive CD8 T cells. CD8 T cells were enriched using RosetteSep CD8+ T Cell Enrichment Cocktail and Ficoll-Paque, and the enriched cells then underwent ACK red cell lysis. Library prep was done by PCR. TCRdb names NextSeq 500 as the instrument used. Bulk TCR libraries were generated as previously described, with the TCR primers listed in Table S5 used. The Qiagen AllPrep DNA/RNA kit was used to purify total RNA. Before any analysis, reads coming from multiple sequencing runs of the same library were combined into one pool. The study's own analysis went as follows. Reads were retained only if their TCR constant sequence matched exactly, and those retained reads were trimmed to 150 nt and grouped according to their 12-nt molecular barcodes. Reads within each barcode group were sub-clustered using a 15% Levenshtein threshold, and quality-weighted consensus sequences were constructed for each RNA molecule. Non-functional sequences were excluded, and lower-count sequences lying one edit away from another sequence were also excluded. On the basis of fitting two negative binomial distributions, barcode sub-clusters with fewer than 20% of the maximum read count were discarded. In TCRdb, the public reads were trimmed at Q25 with fastp and aligned with MiXCR, with productive beta chains retained. When rows share a CDR3 protein, they turn into one entry using the most common DNA and genes. TCRdb, not the original authors, processed these V and J calls. The sample table shows hundreds of thousands of distinct CDR3 sequences, and about 25% are seen once. About 0.81% of the sample lies in the top ten.

The paper as a whole reports these results and caveats: Highly expanded clone sizes could be underestimated because identical TCR molecules may share a barcode. Clones above 20 RNA copies held over 99% of molecules in CMV-specific effector cells but under 1% in naive cells. When barcode sub-clustering was left out, chimeric consensus sequences inflated TCR diversity, with chimeras reaching as high as 47%. About 2.9 recovered TCR RNA copies per cell were obtained by modeling, versus about 10 by digital PCR, implying a capture efficiency of 30% to 35%. Naive libraries contained spiked-in Jurkat TCR RNA (around eleven copies' worth), which is not part of the donor repertoire. Spiked-in Jurkat TCR RNA equal to a single cell's worth was reported to be detectable even within one million naive CD8 T cells.

This receptor was obtained from a human donor in good health. Some libraries in this study had Jurkat cell RNA spiked in. Material for sequencing was naive CD8+ T cells from blood, with Jurkat cell RNA spiked in. The intended sense of this specimen's cell subset or site label: FACS-sorted CD8+CD4-CCR7+CD45RA+ naive T cells.

The DNA sequence is as follows: TGCGCCAGCAGCCCGCGACAGGGCCGGTACGAGCAGTACTTC. The encoded protein is CASSPRQGRYEQYF. The chain employs TRBV4-1 and TRBJ2-7, with 7 bases in between that match TRBD1. Via the germline V gene, CDR1 is MGHRA and CDR2 YSYEKL. V lost 4 bases and J lost 4 bases, and the count of bases not matched to a germline gene is 7. Measured from the cysteine to the phenylalanine, the CDR3 is 14 residues long. Of the read, only the CDR3 DNA is kept; its 42 bases are in frame from base 1.